Below, one T cell receptor (beta chain) is given with its context. Its antigen remains unidentified. These data are taken from a study of CD8+CD57+ T cells in acquired aplastic anemia. On the study more broadly: Sorting CD4+ and CD8+ cells gave DNA averaging around 3 ug. For CD4+ cells, healthy donors had an average of about 9.9 million reads. Findings and limits, study-wide: Patient and control CD8+ Simpson's diversity was not significantly different. Both patients and controls carried the same twenty-nine CD8+ CDR3 sequences.

Genomic DNA constituted the template upon which TCR beta VDJ and CDR3 profiling was performed. TCRdb reprocessed the reads with MiXCR, giving one entry per CDR3 protein. The profile shows about 220,000 distinct CDR3 sequences, 34% of them singletons. The V and J ends lost 7 bases and 4 bases respectively, with 11 bases between them. The CDR3 length is 13 residues. Looked up from germline, CDR1 is SNHLY and CDR2 is FYNNEI. The chain uses TRBV2 and TRBJ2-1, with D perhaps TRBD1 (6 bases). The receptor was derived from a human donor in good health, serving as a control. Sequenced input: sorted CD4+, CD8+, or CD8+CD57+ T cells (not recorded which) from PBMCs. Here the CDR3 DNA reads TGTGCCAGCAATGCAGGGGAGTACAATGAGCAGTTCTTC. Residues: CASNAGEYNEQFF.